This T cell receptor beta chain derives from a study of T-cell reconstitution after alpha-beta-depleted transplantation in children (TCRdb year 2016). Background for the entire study: Using TCR repertoire profiling, the study quantitatively followed how T-cell immune reconstitution unfolded in children after TCRalphabeta/CD19-depleted allogeneic hematopoietic cell transplantation.

About this clonotype itself: Its antigen is unknown. Base-call qualities are not available, and no considerably larger clone is one nucleotide away.

CDR1 and CDR2 were assigned from the germline V gene (reference sequence) as LNHNV and YYDKDF. V gives up 7 bases and J gives up 0 bases, and the segment between their germline ends measures 16 bases. The cysteine opens and the phenylalanine closes a CDR3 of 16 amino acids. Only CDR3 DNA remains: 48 bases, in frame from the first base. To prepare the library, PCR was applied. TCRdb records Illumina HiSeq 2500 as the sequencer. Molecular barcoding was employed in the preparation of TCR libraries, with unique molecular identifiers being used to normalize TCRbeta repertoire quantification. Using fastp trimming at Q25 and MiXCR clonotype assembly, TCRdb reanalyzed the public sequencing data and kept in-frame beta chains. Entries that share a CDR3 protein sequence are merged under the most common genes and DNA. Here the sample has roughly 500,000 distinct CDR3 sequences; 18% occur a single time. The ten biggest clones cover 3.3% of the sample.

The sample was PBMCs from the stem cell graft donor, taken from the stem cell graft. The chain employs TRBV15 and TRBJ1-3; TRBD1 is perhaps the D gene, given 5 matching bases. The source is a human donor who donated a stem cell graft to a child with acute lymphoblastic leukemia. The CDR3: CATTPTGLSSGNTIYF. The sequenced DNA is TGTGCCACCACCCCGACGGGGCTGTCCTCTGGAAACACCATATATTTT.